This T cell receptor (beta chain) derives from a study of patients and donors after allogeneic stem cell transplantation. The CDR3 loop spans 15 amino acids. With V trimmed by 0 bases and J by 8 bases, 8 bases remained unmatched. In germline, CDR1 is GTSNPN, CDR2 SVGIG (reference sequence). One entry per CDR3 protein, called by TCRdb with MiXCR from the RT-PCR reads. This sample yields about a million distinct CDR3 sequences, of which under 20% are seen a single time; roughly 6% belongs to the top ten. The sequencing input was blood, either unsorted or a sorted T cell fraction (not recorded which). The clonotype comes from a human donor who was either an allogeneic HSCT recipient or a stem cell or donor lymphocyte infusion donor (not recorded which). It is not recorded whose cells these are; they may come from a transplant donor. The V and J genes are TRBV30 and TRBJ2-2, with TRBD1 matching 8 bases. CDR3 sequence (DNA): TGTGCCTGGAGTGTCTTAACCAGGGGGCCTGGGGAGCTGTTTTTT. Translation gives CAWSVLTRGPGELFF.